This T cell receptor (beta chain) was captured in a study of post-analysis software for immune sequencing data. Across the whole study: The cohort encompassed relapsing-remitting, secondary progressive and progressive-relapsing multiple sclerosis disease courses. General study results and limits: Four to six TRBV segments, including TRBV5-6, TRBV5-1 and TRBV20-1, were more frequent in patients than controls. There was significantly lower normalized Chao1 diversity in multiple sclerosis patients than in controls.

As concerns this clonotype: No antigen is known for it.

The V segment lost 5 bases and the J segment 4 bases; nucleotides outside the gene matches: 8. The CDR3 runs 15 residues. CDR1 SGHAT and CDR2 FQNNGV come from the germline V gene. Unique molecular identifiers were carried by the TCR beta cDNA libraries. Yield was approximately 500,000 cDNA molecules from approximately 0.95 to 9.8 million T cells. TCRdb re-analysed the PCR reads in MiXCR, keeping a single row per CDR3 protein. This table has 600,000 to 750,000 distinct CDR3 sequences, more than 50% appearing once. This clonotype was sampled from a girl aged 2-9 years with multiple sclerosis. Sample: blood. The rearrangement links TRBV11-2 to TRBJ2-7; 10 positions agree with TRBD1. The chain's CDR3 is CASSVGTGEGYEQYF. The CDR3 nucleotides read TGTGCCAGCAGCGTCGGGACAGGGGAAGGTTACGAGCAGTACTTC.